This T cell receptor (beta chain) emerged from a study of early T cells in non-severe SARS-CoV-2 infection (dated by TCRdb to the early 2020s). General notes on the study: Because TCR sequencing was done on bulk RNA from unsorted whole blood, the alpha and beta chains could not be paired. Paper-wide results and their limitations: VDJdb matching was skewed toward anti-spike CD8 responses, so virus-specific expansions were likely underestimated and private and CD4 specificities were missed.

Libraries were prepared through 5' RACE. For sequencing, a NextSeq 500 was employed. In the TCR library protocol, unique molecular identifiers were attached to individual cDNA molecules to correct for PCR bias and sequencing error. Sequencing covered both TCR alpha and beta chains, and within each sample the abundances of alpha and beta sequences were tightly co-correlated. From the authors' description of their analysis: V gene, J gene and CDR3 annotation of TCR sequences was performed with Decombinator V4. TCRs were defined as expanded if a significant change between any two time points was detected under a Poisson model with p below 0.0001. TCR abundances were normalised to the total number of TCRs sequenced in each sample and reported as counts per million. TRAV1-2 paired with TRAJ12, TRAJ20 or TRAJ33 defined MAIT TCRs, while TRAV10 paired with TRAJ18 defined iNKT TCRs. A search of VDJdb, accessed on 1 November 2021, was run for TCRs annotated to CMV, EBV and SARS-CoV-2, with TCRs annotated for multiple antigens excluded. TCRdb ran its own pipeline on the public reads, namely fastp trimming at Q25 and MiXCR clone calling, and kept in-frame beta chains. Each entry merges the rows of one CDR3 protein and shows their most common DNA and genes. The V and J calls were not made by the authors but by TCRdb's processing. A total of roughly 100,000 distinct CDR3 sequences appear in this sample, around 14% of them only once. The ten largest clones take up 6% to 7% of the sample.

The CDR3 has 19 amino acids, counting the end cysteine and phenylalanine. Solely the CDR3 DNA is kept, with 57 bases framed from the first base. CDR1 and CDR2 are drawn from the germline V gene (reference sequence): DFQATT, SNEGSKA. Clipping removes 3 bases from V and 2 bases from J, with 21 as the unmatched junction base count. About this clonotype itself: No cognate antigen has been identified for it. No per-base quality is available; no much larger clone lies one base away.

The study was a case-control design nested within a healthcare worker cohort in London, UK, with weekly nasopharyngeal swab PCR tests and blood sampling. Healthcare workers were recruited during the week of the UK lockdown, between 23 and 31 March 2020, and followed weekly for up to roughly 15 weeks. The sequenced sample was whole blood. The sequence is built from TRBV20-1 and TRBJ2-7, and 8 bases in between align with TRBD2. This TCR was recovered from an adult who was a healthcare worker with PCR-confirmed SARS-CoV-2 infection or an uninfected control (not recorded which). CDR3 loop: CSASKLRTIGLAGAYEQYF. The nucleotides read TGCAGTGCTAGTAAGCTCCGAACAATAGGACTAGCTGGTGCCTACGAGCAGTACTTC.